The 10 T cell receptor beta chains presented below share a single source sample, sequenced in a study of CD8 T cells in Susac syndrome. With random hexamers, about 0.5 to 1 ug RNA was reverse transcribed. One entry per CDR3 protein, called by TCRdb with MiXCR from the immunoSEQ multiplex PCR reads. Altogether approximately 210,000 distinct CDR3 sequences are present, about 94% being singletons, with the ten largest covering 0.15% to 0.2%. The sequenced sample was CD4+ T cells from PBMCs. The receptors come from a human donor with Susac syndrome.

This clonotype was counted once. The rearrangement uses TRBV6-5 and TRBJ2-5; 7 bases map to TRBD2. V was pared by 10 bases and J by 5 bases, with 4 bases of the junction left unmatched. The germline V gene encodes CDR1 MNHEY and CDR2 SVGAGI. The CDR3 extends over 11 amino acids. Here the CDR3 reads CATGRGETQYF. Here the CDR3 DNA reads TGTGCCACCGGGCGGGGGGAGACCCAGTACTTC.

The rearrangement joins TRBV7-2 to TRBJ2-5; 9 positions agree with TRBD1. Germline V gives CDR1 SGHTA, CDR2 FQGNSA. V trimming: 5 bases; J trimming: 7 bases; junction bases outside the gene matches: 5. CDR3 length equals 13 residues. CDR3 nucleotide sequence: TGTGCCAGCAGCCCAGGGGGACAGGGGACCCAGTACTTC. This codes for CASSPGGQGTQYF. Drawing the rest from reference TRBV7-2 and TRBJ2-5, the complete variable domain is GAGVSQSPSNKVTEKGKDVELRCDPISGHTALYWYRQSLGQGLEFLIYFQGNSAPDKSGLPSDRFSAERTGGSVSTLTIQRTQQEDSAVYLCASSPGGQGTQYFGPGTRLLVL.

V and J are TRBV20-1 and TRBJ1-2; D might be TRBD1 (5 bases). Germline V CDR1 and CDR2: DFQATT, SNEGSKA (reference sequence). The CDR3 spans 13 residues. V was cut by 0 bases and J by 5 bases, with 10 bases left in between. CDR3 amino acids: CSAREAGLYGYTF. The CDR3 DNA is TGCAGTGCTAGAGAGGCAGGGCTATATGGCTACACCTTC.

CDR3 DNA sequence: TGTGCCAGCACCCAGGGACGGACAAATGAAAAACTGTTTTTT. Translating it yields CASTQGRTNEKLFF. The chain links TRBV28 to TRBJ1-4; TRBD1 is a possible D gene (5 bases). V was cut by 7 bases and J by 5 bases, with 14 bases left in between. This CDR3 is 14 amino acids long. The germline V gene encodes CDR1 MDHEN and CDR2 SYDVKM.

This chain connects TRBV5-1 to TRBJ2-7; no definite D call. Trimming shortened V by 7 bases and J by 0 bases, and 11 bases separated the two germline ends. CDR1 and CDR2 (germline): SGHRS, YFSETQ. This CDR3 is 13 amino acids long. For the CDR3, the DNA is TGCGCCAGCGCTAAGGATCTCTCCTACGAGCAGTACTTC. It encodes CASAKDLSYEQYF.

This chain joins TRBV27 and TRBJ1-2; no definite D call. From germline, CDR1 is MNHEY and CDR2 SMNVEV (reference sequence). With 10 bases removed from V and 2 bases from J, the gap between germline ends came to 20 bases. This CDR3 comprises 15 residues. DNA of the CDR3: TGTGCCACCAAACCTAAGGAATCCTCAAACTATGGCTACACCTTC. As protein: CATKPKESSNYGYTF.

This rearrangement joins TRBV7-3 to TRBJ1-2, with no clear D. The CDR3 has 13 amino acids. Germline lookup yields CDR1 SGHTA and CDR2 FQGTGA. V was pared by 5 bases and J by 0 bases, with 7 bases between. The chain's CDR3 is CASSPSPNYGYTF. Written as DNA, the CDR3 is TGTGCCAGCAGCCCCTCCCCTAACTATGGCTACACCTTC.

CDR3 loop: CASSLAVNEQFF. The CDR3 nucleotides are TGCGCCAGCAGCTTGGCCGTCAATGAGCAGTTCTTC. The chain is built from TRBV5-1 and TRBJ2-1, with unresolved D. Germline-derived CDR1 and CDR2 are SGHRS and YFSETQ. Trimming cost V 0 bases and J 6 bases, with 4 bases left between them. This CDR3 is built from 12 residues.

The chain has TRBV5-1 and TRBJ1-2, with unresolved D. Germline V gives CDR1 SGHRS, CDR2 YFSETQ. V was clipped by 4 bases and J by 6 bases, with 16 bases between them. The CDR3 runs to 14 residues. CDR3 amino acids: CASSPLIGYHGYTF. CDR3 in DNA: TGCGCCAGCAGCCCGCTCATAGGGTATCATGGCTACACCTTC.

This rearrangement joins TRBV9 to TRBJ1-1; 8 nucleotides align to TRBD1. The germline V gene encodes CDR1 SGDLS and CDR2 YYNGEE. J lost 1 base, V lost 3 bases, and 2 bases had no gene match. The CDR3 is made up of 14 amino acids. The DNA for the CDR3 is TGTGCCAGCAGCGGGGACAGGCAGAACACTGAAGCTTTCTTT. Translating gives CASSGDRQNTEAFF.